This T cell receptor (beta chain) was documented in a study of OX40 agonist ivuxolimab in advanced cancers. Whole-study results and caveats: Antigen specificity remained undetermined for the expanded peripheral T cells. Partial responders treated at 0.1-3.0 mg/kg exhibited clonal expansion among the lowest measured.

Using immunoSEQ multiplex PCR, the repertoire was profiled, and TCRdb retains in-frame clones only, with some absent. Of more than 45,000 clones listed, around 82% are singletons. The count of this clone is one. Its cognate antigen is unknown. The CDR3 has 15 residues. V lost 6 bases and J lost 7; bases outside the gene matches: 10. Germline assignment: CDR1 KGHSH and CDR2 LQKENI. This clonotype was obtained from an adult with an advanced solid tumor such as melanoma, head and neck, liver or kidney cancer. J is TRBJ1-5 and V is TRBV18, with TRBD1 identical over 9 bases. This sample comprised CD4+ or CD8+ T cells sorted from blood, obtained in a trial of the OX40 agonist ivuxolimab. CDR3 DNA sequence: TGTGCCAGCTCCCCCGGGACAGGGACAGGCCAGCCCCAGCATTTT. This encodes CASSPGTGTGQPQHF.